This T cell receptor (beta chain) was sequenced in a study of STAT5B mutations in CD4+ large granular lymphocyte leukemia. The data were produced by immunoSEQ multiplex PCR, yet TCRdb's version contains in-frame clones alone and is incomplete. Of about 32,000 clones in the sample, less than 75% were seen once. The receptor was derived from a human donor in good health. Sequencing was carried out using CD4+ T cells from blood buffy coats.

The CDR3 loop reads CASSSSGTGNLAEAFF. DNA for the CDR3: TGTGCCAGCAGCTCCAGCGGGACAGGGAATCTTGCTGAAGCTTTCTTT. The genes are TRBV5-4 and TRBJ1-1; the match to TRBD1 covers 9 bases. Germline-derived CDR1 and CDR2 are SGHNT and YYREEE (reference sequence). Trimming at V came to 3 bases and at J to 6 bases, leaving 12 bases not matched to a gene. CDR3 length equals 16 residues.